This T cell receptor (beta chain) was identified in a study of OX40 agonist ivuxolimab in advanced cancers. Study conclusions and caveats: The investigators did not determine what antigen specificity the expanded peripheral T cells had. Averaged across samples, CD8+ T cells carried more expanded clones than CD4+ did.

To note about this clone: Its antigen is undetermined.

Produced via immunoSEQ multiplex PCR; TCRdb's table is partial and in-frame only. Here the sample spans tens of thousands of clones, 85% to 90% being singletons. Baseline was the first blood sampling point, followed by cycle 4 day 1 and cycle 7 day 1. Trimming removed 4 bases from V and 6 bases from J; junction bases left unmatched: 7. The CDR3 loop spans 17 amino acids. CDR1 and CDR2 (germline): SGHAT, FQNNGV. The sample consisted of CD4+ or CD8+ T cells sorted from blood, taken in a trial of the OX40 agonist ivuxolimab. The receptor's source is an adult with an advanced solid tumor such as melanoma, head and neck, liver or kidney cancer. The chain employs TRBV11-2 and TRBJ2-2; 14 bases are shared with TRBD2. The CDR3 here is CASSSRLAGGKPGELFF. CDR3 nucleotide sequence: TGTGCCAGCAGCTCGAGACTAGCGGGAGGGAAGCCCGGGGAGCTGTTTTTT.